This T cell receptor beta chain was profiled in a study of T-cell memory formation after mild COVID-19. This clonotype showed up just a few times. The CDR3 spans 13 residues. Trimming removed 3 bases from V and 0 bases from J, with 3 bases in between. CDR1 and CDR2 from the germline V gene are SGHTA and FQGNSA. MiXCR, applied by TCRdb to the 5' RACE reads, yields one record per CDR3 protein. The sample includes 350,000 to 500,000 distinct CDR3 sequences, roughly 18% of them seen just once. This chain joins TRBV7-2 and TRBJ1-5, with D hard to call. The sample taken for sequencing was PBMCs or a T cell subset sorted from them (not recorded which). The receptor was derived from a man aged 18 to 29 who had mild COVID-19 (a few samples of this study predate the infection). Cell type and time point are not known. CDR3 coding DNA: TGTGCCAGCAGCTTGACTAGCAATCAGCCCCAGCATTTT. Its translation is CASSLTSNQPQHF.